This TCR beta chain was obtained from a study of T cells expressing NK-cell markers. Overall study context: Sorted CD3+CD56+NKG2C+, CD3+CD56+NKG2C- and CD3+CD56-NKG2C+ T cells supplied TCR beta repertoires. Out of eight donors sequenced, seven tested HCMV-seropositive and the remaining one seronegative. General study findings and limits: The dominant NKG2C+ clonotypes represented about 1.0-7.0% of CD8+ T cells in over 5 donors.

With respect to this clonotype: Its antigen is unknown.

Germline CDR1 is LNHNV and CDR2 is YYDKDF (reference sequence). The CDR3 extends over 16 amino acids. UMI-tagged 5'RACE template switching yielded the TCR beta cDNA. TCRdb reworked the 5' RACE reads into one entry per CDR3 protein, no DNA. This sample's table has roughly 450,000 distinct CDR3 sequences. The receptor comes from a woman between 50 and 59 years old in good health. Sequencing used blood T cells: a sorted CD56 or NKG2C T cell subset, CD4+ or CD8+ T cells, or bulk PBMC T cells (not recorded which). The chain links TRBV15 to TRBJ2-3; there is no DNA to check the TCRdb D call of TRBD2. The CDR3 spells CATSKLLALEGNTQYF.